These 15 T cell receptor beta chains originate from one sample sequenced in a study of technical replicates of blood from a few donors. The method was immunoSEQ multiplex PCR; TCRdb's version includes in-frame clones alone and lacks a portion of them. This sample carries more than 90,000 clones, 90% to 97% of them seen once, and the ten largest clones take 0.22%. The sample comprised T cells isolated from PBMCs. These receptors all come from a human donor in good health.

The chain uses TRBV11-2 and TRBJ1-1; D not certain. The CDR3 covers 15 residues. Germline V lookup: CDR1 SGHAT, CDR2 FQNNGV. V lost 7 bases to trimming and J lost 1 base, with 16 bases between them. The CDR3: CASTTLELGNTEAFF. DNA for the CDR3: TGTGCCAGCACCACTCTGGAGTTGGGGAACACTGAAGCTTTCTTT.

V is TRBV6-5 and J is TRBJ2-2; TRBD2 is a possible D gene (6 bases). CDR1 and CDR2 (germline): MNHEY, SVGAGI. V was pared by 7 bases and J by 5 bases, with 14 bases between. The CDR3 consists of 14 residues. The CDR3 loop reads CASIPNAGTGELFF. Written as DNA, the CDR3 is TGTGCCAGCATTCCGAATGCGGGGACCGGGGAGCTGTTTTTT.

This rearrangement joins TRBV28 to TRBJ2-1; 7 bases agree with TRBD2. The CDR3 length is 12 residues. V gave up 1 base and J gave up 16 bases; unmatched junction bases: 7. The germline gives CDR1 MDHEN, CDR2 SYDVKM. The CDR3 here is CASSLSGLVPFF. CDR3 sequence (DNA): TGTGCCAGCAGTTTATCTGGACTAGTTCCATTCTTC.

V usage is TRBV5-1 and J usage is TRBJ1-2, with D possibly matching TRBD1 (6 bases). Germline V CDR1 and CDR2: SGHRS, YFSETQ. Trimming stripped 0 bases from V and 3 bases from J, with 9 bases between. The CDR3 runs 14 residues. CDR3 residues: CASSLGGQDYGYTF. CDR3 nucleotides: TGCGCCAGCAGCTTGGGGGGGCAGGACTATGGCTACACCTTC. The full variable domain, with the rest looked up from reference TRBV5-1 and TRBJ1-2, is KAGVTQTPRYLIKTRGQQVTLSCSPISGHRSVSWYQQTPGQGLQFLFEYFSETQRNKGNFPGRFSGRQFSNSRSEMNVSTLELGDSALYLCASSLGGQDYGYTFGSGTRLTVV.

V gene TRBV2 combines with J gene TRBJ2-3, with 7 positions matching TRBD2. The J segment lost 0 bases and the V segment lost 8 bases, leaving 8 bases of the junction unmatched. CDR1 SNHLY and CDR2 FYNNEI come from the germline V gene. The CDR3 is made up of 15 amino acids. CDR3 sequence (DNA): TGTGCCAGCGGAGGACTAGTTACTAGCACAGATACGCAGTATTTT. Protein: CASGGLVTSTDTQYF.

The rearrangement joins TRBV29-1 to TRBJ2-3; 8 bases match TRBD1. From germline, CDR1 is SQVTM and CDR2 ANQGSEA. The CDR3 consists of 14 residues. The trim removed 4 bases at V and 2 bases at J, leaving 5 bases unmatched. The CDR3 protein is CSVGQGASTDTQYF. The CDR3 DNA follows: TGCAGCGTTGGTCAGGGGGCCTCCACAGATACGCAGTATTTT.

The chain couples TRBV18 to TRBJ2-7, with 7 positions matching TRBD1. With V trimmed by 4 bases and J by 2 bases, 11 bases remained unmatched. This CDR3 spans 16 amino acids. Germline CDR1 KGHSH, CDR2 LQKENI. CDR3 nucleotides: TGTGCCAGCTCACTTGTACCGGGACAGCGAGCCTACGAGCAGTACTTC. Translating gives CASSLVPGQRAYEQYF.

This chain uses TRBV19 with TRBJ2-5; 11 nucleotides align to TRBD2. Losses at the gene ends were 3 bases for V and 8 bases for J; bases not matched to a gene: 2. CDR3 length: 13 residues. Germline CDR1 LNHDA, CDR2 SQIVND (reference sequence). CDR3 bases: TGTGCCAGTAGTATGGGACTAGCGGCAACCCAGTACTTC. Translated, it gives CASSMGLAATQYF.

V is TRBV10-3 and J is TRBJ2-1; D is unresolved. The CDR3 runs to 14 residues. Germline V gene lookup returns CDR1 ENHRY and CDR2 SYGVKD. Trimming shortened V by 3 bases and J by 5 bases, and 11 bases separated the two germline ends. For the CDR3, the DNA is TGTGCCATCAGTGAAGTCGCCGGTAACAATGAGCAGTTCTTC. Encoded protein: CAISEVAGNNEQFF.

The gene calls are TRBV28 and TRBJ2-7; D not resolved. The CDR3 is 14 amino acids. Germline CDR1 is MDHEN and CDR2 is SYDVKM. Deletions cut 5 bases from V and 2 bases from J, with 13 bases between. CDR3: CASSLHTLPYEQYF. CDR3 in DNA: TGTGCCAGCAGTCTCCACACCCTGCCCTACGAGCAGTACTTC.

This sequence joins TRBV7-9 and TRBJ2-2; D is undetermined. This CDR3 has 11 amino acids. With 5 bases removed from V and 7 bases from J, the gap between germline ends came to 5 bases. Germline CDR1 SEHNR, CDR2 FQNEAQ (reference sequence). The CDR3 protein is CASSPIGELFF. The CDR3 nucleotides are TGTGCCAGCAGCCCCATCGGGGAGCTGTTTTTT.

About this clone itself: The sample holds other DNA sequences that translate to the same CDR3. The chain has TRBV27 and TRBJ1-5; D gene ambiguous. The germline V and J ends were trimmed by 8 bases and 7 bases, with 12 bases remaining between them. CDR3 length: 12 residues. Germline CDR1 reads MNHEY; CDR2 reads SMNVEV (reference sequence). Here the CDR3 DNA reads TGTGCCAGCTCGCCTACGGGACAGCCCCAGCATTTT. Its protein product is CASSPTGQPQHF.

The chain couples TRBV19 to TRBJ2-5; 10 nucleotides agree with TRBD2. CDR1 is LNHDA, CDR2 SQIVND, per germline (reference sequence). This CDR3 is 14 amino acids long. The ends lost 4 bases at V and 6 bases at J; junction bases unmatched: 5. CDR3 residues: CASSRGLARKTQYF. In DNA form, the CDR3 reads TGTGCCAGTAGTAGGGGACTAGCGAGAAAGACCCAGTACTTC.

The chain combines TRBV6-4 with TRBJ2-4, with D perhaps matching TRBD1 (5 bases). V lost 10 bases and J lost 0, with 16 bases in between. Germline loops: CDR1 MRHNA, CDR2 SNTAGT. This CDR3 is built from 15 residues. CDR3 in DNA: TGTGCCATAAGAGACAGAATGTTAGCCAAAAACATTCAGTACTTC. Its protein is CAIRDRMLAKNIQYF.

The V and J genes are TRBV6-1 and TRBJ2-7; D gene uncertain. The length of the CDR3 is 14 residues. V gave up 5 bases and J gave up 3 bases, with 14 bases separating them. The V gene's germline CDR1 is MNHNS and CDR2 SASEGT. The CDR3, as DNA: TGTGCCAGCAGTAGGCCGCGCACAGACTACGAGCAGTACTTC. Amino acid sequence: CASSRPRTDYEQYF.